This TCR beta chain was sequenced during a study of T cell repertoires in cytomegalovirus infection. Overall study: CMV infection together with matching HLA type was indicated by public TCR beta signatures.

V lost 4 bases, J lost 11 bases, and 18 bases lay in between. Germline CDR1 and CDR2: MNHEY and SMNVEV (reference sequence). The CDR3 is 15 amino acids. TCRdb independently ran MiXCR on the reads; one entry per CDR3 protein. The sample shows approximately 700,000 distinct CDR3 sequences, 35% of them seen only once. The chain has TRBV27 and TRBJ1-6; no firm D call. The receptor was isolated from a human donor in good health (CMV status not recorded). Some clones in this sample may be carry-over from other donors' samples. The sequenced material came from PBMCs. The CDR3 reads CASSSDKGGRTPLHF. In DNA form, the CDR3 reads TGTGCCAGCAGTTCGGATAAGGGCGGCCGTACACCCCTCCACTTT.